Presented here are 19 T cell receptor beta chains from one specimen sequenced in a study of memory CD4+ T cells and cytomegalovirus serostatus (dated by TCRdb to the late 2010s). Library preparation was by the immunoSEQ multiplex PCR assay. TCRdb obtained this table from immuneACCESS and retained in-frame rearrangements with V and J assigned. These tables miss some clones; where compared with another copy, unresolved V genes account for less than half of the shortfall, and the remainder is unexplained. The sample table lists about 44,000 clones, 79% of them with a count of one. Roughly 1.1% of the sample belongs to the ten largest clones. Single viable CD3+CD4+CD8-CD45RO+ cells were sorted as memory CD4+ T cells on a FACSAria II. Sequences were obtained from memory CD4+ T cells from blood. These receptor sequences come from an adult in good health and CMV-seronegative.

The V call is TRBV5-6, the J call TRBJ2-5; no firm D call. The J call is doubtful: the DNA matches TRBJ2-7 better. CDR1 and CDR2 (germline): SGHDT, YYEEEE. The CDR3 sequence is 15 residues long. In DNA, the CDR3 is TGTGCCAGCAGCTTGTTCTATCTAGGGTCCTACGAGCAGTACTTC. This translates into CASSLFYLGSYEQYF.

The CDR3 is CASSYSGLAGPYEQYF. For the CDR3, the DNA is TGTGCCAGCAGTTACTCGGGACTAGCGGGCCCCTACGAGCAGTACTTC. The chain joins TRBV6-5 to TRBJ2-7, with TRBD2 matching over 12 bases. V trimming: 0 bases; J trimming: 2 bases; junction bases outside the gene matches: 2. Germline CDR1 is MNHEY and CDR2 is SVGAGI. There are 16 residues in the CDR3.

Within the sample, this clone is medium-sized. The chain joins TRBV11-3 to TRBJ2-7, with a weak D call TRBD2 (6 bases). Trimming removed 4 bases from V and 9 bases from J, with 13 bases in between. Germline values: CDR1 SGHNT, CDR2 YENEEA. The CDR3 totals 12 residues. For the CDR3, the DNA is TGTGCCAGCAGCTCTGAGGGGACTGCGCAGTACTTC. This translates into CASSSEGTAQYF.

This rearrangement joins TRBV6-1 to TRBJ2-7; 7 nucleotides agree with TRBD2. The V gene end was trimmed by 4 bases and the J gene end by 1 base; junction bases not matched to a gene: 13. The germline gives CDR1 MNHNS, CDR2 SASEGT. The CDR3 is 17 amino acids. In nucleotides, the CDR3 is TGTGCCAGCAGTGGGGGGGGTAGACTGCCTTTATCCTACGAGCAGTACTTC. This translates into CASSGGGRLPLSYEQYF.

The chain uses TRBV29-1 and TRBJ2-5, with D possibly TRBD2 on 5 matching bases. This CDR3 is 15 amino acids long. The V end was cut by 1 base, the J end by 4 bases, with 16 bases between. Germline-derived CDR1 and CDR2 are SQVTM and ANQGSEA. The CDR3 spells CSVEGGLGRSETQYF. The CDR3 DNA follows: TGCAGCGTTGAAGGTGGACTGGGAAGGTCAGAGACCCAGTACTTC.

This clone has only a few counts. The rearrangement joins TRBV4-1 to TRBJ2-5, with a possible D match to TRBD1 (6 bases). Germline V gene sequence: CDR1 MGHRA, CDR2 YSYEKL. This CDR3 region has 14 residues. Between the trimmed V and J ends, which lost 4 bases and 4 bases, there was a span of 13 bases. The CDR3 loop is CASSRRTGRETQYF. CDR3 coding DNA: TGCGCCAGCAGCCGAAGAACAGGGAGAGAGACCCAGTACTTC.

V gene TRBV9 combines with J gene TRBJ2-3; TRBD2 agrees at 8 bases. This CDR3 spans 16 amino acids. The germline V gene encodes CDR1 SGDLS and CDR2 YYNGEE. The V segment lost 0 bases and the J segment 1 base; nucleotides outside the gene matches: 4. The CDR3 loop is CASSVGLAGRTDTQYF. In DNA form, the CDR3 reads TGTGCCAGCAGCGTAGGGTTAGCGGGACGCACAGATACGCAGTATTTT.

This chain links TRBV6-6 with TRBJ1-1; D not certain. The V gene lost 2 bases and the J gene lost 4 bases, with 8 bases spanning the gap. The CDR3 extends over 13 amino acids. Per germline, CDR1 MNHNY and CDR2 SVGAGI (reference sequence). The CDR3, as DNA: TGTGCCAGCAGTTACGGACGAAGCACTGAAGCTTTCTTT. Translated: CASSYGRSTEAFF.

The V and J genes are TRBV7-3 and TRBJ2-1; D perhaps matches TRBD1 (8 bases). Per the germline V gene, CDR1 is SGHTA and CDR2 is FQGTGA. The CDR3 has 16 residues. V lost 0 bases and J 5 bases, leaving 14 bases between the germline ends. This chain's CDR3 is CASSLTGGTGDNEQFF. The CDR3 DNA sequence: TGTGCCAGCAGCTTAACCGGGGGGACAGGAGACAATGAGCAGTTCTTC.

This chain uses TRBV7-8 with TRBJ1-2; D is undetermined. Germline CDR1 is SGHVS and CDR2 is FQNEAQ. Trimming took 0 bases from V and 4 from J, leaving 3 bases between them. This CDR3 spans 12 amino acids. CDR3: CASSLASYGYTF. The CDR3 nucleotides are TGTGCCAGCAGCTTAGCGTCCTATGGCTACACCTTC.

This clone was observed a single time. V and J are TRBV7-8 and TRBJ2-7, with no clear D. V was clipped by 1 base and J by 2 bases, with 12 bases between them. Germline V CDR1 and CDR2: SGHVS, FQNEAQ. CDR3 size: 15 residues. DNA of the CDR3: TGTGCCAGCAGCTTAGATCTGGGCAGAGCCTACGAGCAGTACTTC. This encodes CASSLDLGRAYEQYF.

The CDR3 is CASSKGLAGASEQFF. As DNA, the CDR3 is TGTGCCAGCAGCAAAGGACTAGCGGGAGCTAGTGAGCAGTTCTTC. The V gene is TRBV11-3, the J gene TRBJ2-1; 13 bases line up with TRBD2. Germline V lookup: CDR1 SGHNT, CDR2 YENEEA. The CDR3 has 15 amino acids. The trim removed 5 bases at V and 9 bases at J, leaving 7 bases unmatched.

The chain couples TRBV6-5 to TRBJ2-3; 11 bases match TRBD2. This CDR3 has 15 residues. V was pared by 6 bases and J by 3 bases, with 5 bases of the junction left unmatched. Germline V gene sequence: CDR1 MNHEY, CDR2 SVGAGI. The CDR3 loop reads CASRPTSGSTDTQYF. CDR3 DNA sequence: TGTGCCAGCAGGCCCACTAGCGGGAGTACAGATACGCAGTATTTT.

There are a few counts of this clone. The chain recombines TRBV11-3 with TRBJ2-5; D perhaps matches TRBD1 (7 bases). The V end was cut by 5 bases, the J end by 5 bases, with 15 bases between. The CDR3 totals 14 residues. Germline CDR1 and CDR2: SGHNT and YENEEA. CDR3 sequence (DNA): TGTGCCAGCAGCCCGGCCAGGGGGGTGGAGACCCAGTACTTC. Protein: CASSPARGVETQYF.

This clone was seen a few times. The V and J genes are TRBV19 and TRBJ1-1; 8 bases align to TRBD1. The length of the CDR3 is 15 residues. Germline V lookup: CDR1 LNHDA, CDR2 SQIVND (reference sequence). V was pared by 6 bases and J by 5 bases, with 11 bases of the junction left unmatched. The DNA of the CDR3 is TGTGCCAGTAGCCCAAGGACAGGGTGGCGAACTGAAGCTTTCTTT. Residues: CASSPRTGWRTEAFF.

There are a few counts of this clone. CDR3 in DNA: TGTGCCAGCAGGAGAGATATCGGGGGTAGCTATGGCTACACCTTC. Protein product: CASRRDIGGSYGYTF. The V call is TRBV6-6, the J call TRBJ1-2; tentative D call: TRBD1 (5 bases). The CDR3 length is 15 residues. CDR1 is MNHNY and CDR2 is SVGAGI in the germline V gene (reference sequence). V was clipped by 6 bases and J by 4 bases, with 18 bases between them.

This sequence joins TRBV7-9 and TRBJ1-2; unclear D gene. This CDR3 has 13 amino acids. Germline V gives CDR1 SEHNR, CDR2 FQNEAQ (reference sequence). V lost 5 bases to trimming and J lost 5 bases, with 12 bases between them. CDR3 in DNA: TGTGCCAGCAGCCGCCCCAAGGATTATGGCTACACCTTC. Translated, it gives CASSRPKDYGYTF.

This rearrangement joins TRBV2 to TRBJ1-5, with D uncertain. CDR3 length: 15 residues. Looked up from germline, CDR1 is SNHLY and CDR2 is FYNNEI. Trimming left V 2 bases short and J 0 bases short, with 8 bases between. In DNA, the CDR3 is TGTGCCAGCAGTGAATATGGCTATAGCAATCAGCCCCAGCATTTT. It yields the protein CASSEYGYSNQPQHF.

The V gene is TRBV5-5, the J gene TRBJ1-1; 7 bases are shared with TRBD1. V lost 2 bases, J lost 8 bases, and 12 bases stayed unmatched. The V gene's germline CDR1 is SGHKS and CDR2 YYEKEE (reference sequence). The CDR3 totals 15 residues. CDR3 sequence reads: CASSFSGQFPHEAFF. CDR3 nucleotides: TGTGCCAGCAGCTTTTCGGGACAGTTCCCCCACGAAGCTTTCTTT.